These T cell receptor beta chains were read from a single sample in a study of control samples from healthy donors and cancer patients. Method: immunoSEQ multiplex PCR; TCRdb's copy keeps in-frame clones and lacks some. Of some 150,000 clones detected, around 96% appear once; the ten largest clones hold around 6.1%. The sequenced sample was blood. These receptors came from a man between 35 and 55 years old in good health. Both conserved end residues are part of each CDR3. The D gene is left open where the match is weak. Only part of the rows carry a size: once, few, many, or a class if the clone is expanded.

V: TRBV4-1
D: -
size: -
J: TRBJ1-2
DNA: TGCGCCAGCAGCCAAGGAGGGGGAGGTTGGGATGGCTACACCTTC
CDR3: CASSQGGGGWDGYTF

V: TRBV4-2
D: TRBD2
size: -
J: TRBJ2-3
DNA: TGTGCCAGCAGCCAAGATCTCGGGGGGGCCTTCCGCACAGATACGCAGTATTTT
CDR3: CASSQDLGGAFRTDTQYF

V: TRBV10-3
D: -
size: -
J: TRBJ2-7
DNA: TGTGCCATCAGTCCGGGCTCCGTCGTGAACGAGCAGTACTTC
CDR3: CAISPGSVVNEQYF

V: TRBV9
D: -
size: -
J: TRBJ2-7
DNA: TGTGCCAGCAGCGTAGTGGGGGGCGAGCAGTACTTC
CDR3: CASSVVGGEQYF

V: TRBV7-2
D: -
size: -
J: TRBJ2-7
DNA: TGTGCCAGCAGCCCCCCCGGTTTCGGTTACGAGCAGTACTTC
CDR3: CASSPPGFGYEQYF

V: TRBV12-5
D: TRBD1
size: -
J: TRBJ1-5
DNA: TGTGCTAGTGGCCCCGGACAGGCCAGCAATCAGCCCCAGCATTTT
CDR3: CASGPGQASNQPQHF

V: TRBV12-3/TRBV12-4
D: -
size: -
J: TRBJ1-1
DNA: TGTGCCAGCAGTTTAGCGCTCCGGAGCGAAGCTTTCTTT
CDR3: CASSLALRSEAFF

V: TRBV25-1
D: -
size: few
J: TRBJ2-2
DNA: TGTGCCAGCAGTCCGCGAGGGCCCGGGGAGCTGTTTTTT
CDR3: CASSPRGPGELFF

V: TRBV6-6
D: -
size: -
J: TRBJ2-7
DNA: TGTGCCAGCAAGGACGAGCAGTACTTC
CDR3: CASKDEQYF

V: TRBV9
D: -
size: -
J: TRBJ1-6
DNA: TGTGCCAGCAGCGTAGCTCGGGGGAGCTCCTATAATTCACCCCTCCACTTT
CDR3: CASSVARGSSYNSPLHF

V: TRBV3-1/TRBV3-2
D: TRBD1
size: -
J: TRBJ1-2
DNA: TGTGCCAGCAGCACCCAGGGGGGGTTCTATGGCTACACCTTC
CDR3: CASSTQGGFYGYTF

V: TRBV18
D: -
size: -
J: TRBJ1-6
DNA: TGTGCCAGCTCACCACAAAGCAGGCAGAATAATTCACCCCTCCACTTT
CDR3: CASSPQSRQNNSPLHF

V: TRBV19
D: -
size: -
J: TRBJ2-1
DNA: TGTGCCAGTAGTATAACGAGGGGTAATGAGCAGTTCTTC
CDR3: CASSITRGNEQFF

V: TRBV27
D: -
size: -
J: TRBJ2-1
DNA: TGTGCCAGCGGGGAGGGACAGGACTACAATGAGCAGTTCTTC
CDR3: CASGEGQDYNEQFF

V: TRBV7-8
D: TRBD2
size: few
J: TRBJ2-2
DNA: TGTGCCAGCAGCATGCTAGCGGGGGTGAACACCGGGGAGCTGTTTTTT
CDR3: CASSMLAGVNTGELFF

V: TRBV3-1/TRBV3-2
D: TRBD2
size: -
J: TRBJ2-5
DNA: TGTGCCAGCAGCCAAAATGGACTAGCGGGGGGTGGGCAAGAGACCCAGTACTTC
CDR3: CASSQNGLAGGGQETQYF

V: TRBV6-4
D: -
size: -
J: TRBJ2-1
DNA: TGTGCCAGCAGTGAATCAGGGGAATCCAATGAGCAGTTCTTC
CDR3: CASSESGESNEQFF

V: TRBV7-6
D: -
size: -
J: TRBJ1-2
DNA: TGTGCCAGCAGCTTAGCAGCCGGGGGTACGAGCTATGGCTACACCTTC
CDR3: CASSLAAGGTSYGYTF

V: TRBV28
D: -
size: -
J: TRBJ2-3
DNA: TGTGCCAGCACGCGGGAACACACAGATACGCAGTATTTT
CDR3: CASTREHTDTQYF

V: TRBV30
D: -
size: -
J: TRBJ1-6
DNA: TGTGCCTGCCTCCAGACAGTCCCTACTAATTCACCCCTCCACTTT
CDR3: CACLQTVPTNSPLHF

V: TRBV5-1
D: -
size: -
J: TRBJ1-6
DNA: TGCGCCAGCAGCCGAAGTGGTGATAATTCACCCCTCCACTTT
CDR3: CASSRSGDNSPLHF

V: TRBV4-1
D: -
size: -
J: TRBJ1-1
DNA: TGCGCCAGCAGCCAATCCCCGACTCCTCAGAACACTGAAGCTTTCTTT
CDR3: CASSQSPTPQNTEAFF

V: TRBV6-5
D: -
size: -
J: TRBJ1-1
DNA: TGTGCCAGCAGTTACTCGGGGCGGAACACTGAAGCTTTCTTT
CDR3: CASSYSGRNTEAFF

V: TRBV11-2
D: -
size: -
J: TRBJ1-2
DNA: TGTGCCAGCAGCTTAGATCGGGTTGGGGGGGAGGGGCTATGGGGCTACACCTTC
CDR3: CASSLDRVGGEGLWGYTF

V: TRBV6-5
D: -
size: -
J: TRBJ1-1
DNA: TGTGCCAGCAGTTACATAGGGAGGACTGAAGCTTTCTTT
CDR3: CASSYIGRTEAFF

V: TRBV12-3/TRBV12-4
D: TRBD1
size: -
J: TRBJ1-2
DNA: TGTGCCAGCAGTTTCGGGACAGAAAACGACTACACCTTC
CDR3: CASSFGTENDYTF

V: TRBV4-1
D: -
size: -
J: TRBJ2-7
DNA: TGCGCCAGCAGCCAAGATGGTACCTACGAGCAGTACTTC
CDR3: CASSQDGTYEQYF

V: TRBV28
D: -
size: once
J: TRBJ1-1
DNA: TGTGCCAGCACCTGGGGCAGGGAGACTGAAGCTTTCTTT
CDR3: CASTWGRETEAFF

V: TRBV11-2
D: -
size: -
J: TRBJ1-1
DNA: TGTGCCAGCAGCTTAGGGGGACATGGGTCCCTTGAAGCTTTCTTT
CDR3: CASSLGGHGSLEAFF

V: TRBV27
D: TRBD1
size: -
J: TRBJ1-1
DNA: TGTGCCAGCAGTTTATGGACAGGGAGCACTGAAGCTTTCTTT
CDR3: CASSLWTGSTEAFF

V: TRBV3-1/TRBV3-2
D: TRBD2
size: -
J: TRBJ2-1
DNA: TGTGCCAGCAGCCAGGGACTAGCGGTCCATGAGCAGTTCTTC
CDR3: CASSQGLAVHEQFF

V: TRBV5-3
D: -
size: -
J: TRBJ1-1
DNA: TGTGCCAGAAGCTCCAGAACAGTGAACACTGAAGCTTTCTTT
CDR3: CARSSRTVNTEAFF

V: TRBV5-4
D: TRBD1
size: -
J: TRBJ2-5
DNA: TGTGCCACTTCGGACAGGGTGGTAAAGACCCAGTACTTC
CDR3: CATSDRVVKTQYF

V: TRBV19
D: -
size: -
J: TRBJ1-5
DNA: TGTGCCAGTAGTACTAGCTCCTATCAGCCCCAGCATTTT
CDR3: CASSTSSYQPQHF

V: TRBV7-5
D: -
size: -
J: TRBJ2-3
DNA: TGTGTCAGAAGCGTTAGCCGATATACGCAGTATTTT
CDR3: CVRSVSRYTQYF

V: TRBV11-2
D: -
size: once
J: TRBJ1-2
DNA: TGTGCCAGCAGCCCCGGGGCTGGTGGCTACACCTTC
CDR3: CASSPGAGGYTF

V: TRBV4-1
D: -
size: -
J: TRBJ1-6
DNA: TGCGCCAGCAGCCAAGAACGCTCGGGGTCTTTATCCTATAATTCACCCCTCCACTTT
CDR3: CASSQERSGSLSYNSPLHF

V: TRBV7-2
D: -
size: -
J: TRBJ2-3
DNA: TGTGCCAGCAGCTTAGTAATGGGGGCGTTCACAGATACGCAGTATTTT
CDR3: CASSLVMGAFTDTQYF

V: TRBV6-6
D: -
size: -
J: TRBJ2-5
DNA: TGTGCCAGCAGTTACTACAGGCAAGAGACCCAGTACTTC
CDR3: CASSYYRQETQYF

V: TRBV28
D: TRBD1
size: -
J: TRBJ1-1
DNA: TGTGCCAGCAAGCGGGACAGCCCTATGAACACTGAAGCTTTCTTT
CDR3: CASKRDSPMNTEAFF

V: TRBV18
D: TRBD1
size: -
J: TRBJ1-2
DNA: TGTGCCAGCTCACCGGGACAGCAAGTATCCTATGGCTACACCTTC
CDR3: CASSPGQQVSYGYTF

V: TRBV5-1
D: -
size: -
J: TRBJ2-7
DNA: TGCGCCAGCAGCTTGGGACTGGGTTACGAGCAGTACTTC
CDR3: CASSLGLGYEQYF

V: TRBV5-6
D: -
size: -
J: TRBJ2-3
DNA: TGTGCCAGCAGCTGTGACGGGGACTCCTCCACAGATACGCAGTATTTT
CDR3: CASSCDGDSSTDTQYF

V: TRBV7-3
D: TRBD1
size: -
J: TRBJ2-6
DNA: TGTGCCAGCAGCCTACGGCCCATGACAGGGTACTTAAACTCTGGGGCCAACGTCCTGACTTTC
CDR3: CASSLRPMTGYLNSGANVLTF

V: TRBV3-1/TRBV3-2
D: -
size: -
J: TRBJ1-1
DNA: TGTGCCAGCAGCCACTCCGGACAAGCTTTCTTT
CDR3: CASSHSGQAFF

V: TRBV6-5
D: TRBD1
size: -
J: TRBJ2-1
DNA: TGTGCCAGCAGACCACGGGACAGCGGTCTAGAGCAGTTCTTC
CDR3: CASRPRDSGLEQFF

V: TRBV5-1
D: -
size: -
J: TRBJ2-2
DNA: TGCGCCAGCAGCTTGGGTAGGGCAAACACCGGGGAGCTGTTTTTT
CDR3: CASSLGRANTGELFF

V: TRBV12-3/TRBV12-4
D: TRBD1
size: -
J: TRBJ1-1
DNA: TGTGCCAGCTCCCGCCAGGGGGGCACTGAAGCTTTCTTT
CDR3: CASSRQGGTEAFF

V: TRBV24-1
D: -
size: -
J: TRBJ2-7
DNA: TGTGCCACCAGTGATGAAGCAGATGGTTACGGTGAGCAGTACTTC
CDR3: CATSDEADGYGEQYF

V: TRBV29-1
D: -
size: -
J: TRBJ1-5
DNA: TGCAGCGCGGGTAATAGCAATCAGCCCCAGCATTTT
CDR3: CSAGNSNQPQHF